Here is one T cell receptor beta chain with its context. The sample holds other DNA sequences that translate to the same CDR3. This entry comes from a study of technical replicates of blood from a handful of donors. Produced via immunoSEQ multiplex PCR; TCRdb's table is partial and in-frame only. This table holds around 75,000 clones, under 95% found once. The clonotype was recovered from a human donor in good health. Sequences were obtained from T cells isolated from PBMCs.

The CDR3 reads CASSLTGELFF. In DNA form, the CDR3 reads TGTGCCAGCAGCTTAACCGGGGAGCTGTTTTTT. The chain links TRBV9 to TRBJ2-2; D ambiguous. Germline V gives CDR1 SGDLS, CDR2 YYNGEE. V was cut by 4 bases and J by 5 bases, with 3 bases left in between. The length of the CDR3 is 11 residues.